This TCR beta chain emerged from a study of blood T cell repertoires in COVID-19. About the study: The United States, Italy and Spain were the sources of the acute and convalescent COVID-19 samples. T cells, B-cell-depleted T cells, or PBMCs supplied cDNA or gDNA.

Authors' analysis steps: Reference gene primer amplification gave estimated nucleated cell counts. The method was immunoSEQ multiplex PCR; TCRdb's version includes in-frame clones alone and lacks a portion of them. V and J calls and clone size are those listed in that table; D and trimming were worked out from the DNA. Here the sample spans about 63,000 clones, 80% to 90% being singletons. Germline V gene lookup returns CDR1 SGHVT and CDR2 SQSDAQ. CDR3 length: 13 amino acids. The sample comprised peripheral blood. The rearrangement joins TRBV7-4 to TRBJ1-5; D is unclear. This receptor was obtained from a human donor in a cohort sampled during active COVID-19. CDR3 in DNA: TGTGCGAAGGAGGTTCTTAGCAATCAGCCCCAGCATTTT. Residues: CAKEVLSNQPQHF. Drawing the rest from reference TRBV7-4 and TRBJ1-5, the complete variable domain is GAGVSQSPRYKVAKRGRDVALRCDSISGHVTLYWYRQTLGQGSEVLTYSQSDAQRDKSGRPSGRFSAERPERSVSTLKIQRTEQGDSAVYLCAKEVLSNQPQHFGDGTRLSIL.